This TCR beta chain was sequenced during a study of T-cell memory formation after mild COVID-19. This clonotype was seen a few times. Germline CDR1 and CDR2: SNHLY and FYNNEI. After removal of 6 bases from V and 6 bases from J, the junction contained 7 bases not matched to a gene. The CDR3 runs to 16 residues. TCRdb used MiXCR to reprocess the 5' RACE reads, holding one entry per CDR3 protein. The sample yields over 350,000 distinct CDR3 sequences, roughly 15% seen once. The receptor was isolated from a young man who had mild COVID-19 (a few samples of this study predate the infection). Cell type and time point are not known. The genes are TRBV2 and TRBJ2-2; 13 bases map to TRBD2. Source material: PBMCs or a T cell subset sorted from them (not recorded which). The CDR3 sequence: CASRGTSGGAAGELFF. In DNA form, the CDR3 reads TGTGCCAGCAGAGGAACTAGCGGGGGGGCGGCCGGGGAGCTGTTTTTT.